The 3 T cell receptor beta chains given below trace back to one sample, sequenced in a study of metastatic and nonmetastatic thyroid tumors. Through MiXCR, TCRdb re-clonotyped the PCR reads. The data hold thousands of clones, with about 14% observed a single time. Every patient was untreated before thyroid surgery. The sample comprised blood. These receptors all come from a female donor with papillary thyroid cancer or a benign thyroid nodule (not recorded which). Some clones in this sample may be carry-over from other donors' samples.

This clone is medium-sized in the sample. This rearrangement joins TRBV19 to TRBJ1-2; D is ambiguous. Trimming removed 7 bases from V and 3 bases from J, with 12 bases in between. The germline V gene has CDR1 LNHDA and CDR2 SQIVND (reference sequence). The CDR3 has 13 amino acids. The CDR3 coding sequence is TGTGCCAGTACTATGCGGGATTACTATGGCTACACCTTC. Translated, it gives CASTMRDYYGYTF.

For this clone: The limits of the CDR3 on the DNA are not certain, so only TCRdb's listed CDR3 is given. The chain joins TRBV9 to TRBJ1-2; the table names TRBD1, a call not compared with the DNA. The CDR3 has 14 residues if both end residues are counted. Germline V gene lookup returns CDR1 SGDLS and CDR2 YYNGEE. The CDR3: CASSVASGAYGHTF.

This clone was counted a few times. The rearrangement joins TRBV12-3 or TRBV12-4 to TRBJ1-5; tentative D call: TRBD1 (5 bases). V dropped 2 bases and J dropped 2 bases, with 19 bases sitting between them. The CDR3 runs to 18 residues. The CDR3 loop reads CASSLPGSGTSGNQPQHF. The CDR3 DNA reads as TGTGCCAGCAGTTTACCAGGGTCAGGGACTAGTGGCAATCAGCCCCAGCATTTT.